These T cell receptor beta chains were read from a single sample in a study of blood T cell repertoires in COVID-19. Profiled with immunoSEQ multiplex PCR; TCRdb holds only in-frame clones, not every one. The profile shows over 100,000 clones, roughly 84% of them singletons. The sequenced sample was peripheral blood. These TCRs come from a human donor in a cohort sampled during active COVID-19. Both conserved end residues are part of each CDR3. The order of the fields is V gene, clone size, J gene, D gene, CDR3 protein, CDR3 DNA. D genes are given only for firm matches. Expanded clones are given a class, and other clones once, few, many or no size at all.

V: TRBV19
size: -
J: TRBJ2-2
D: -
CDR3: CASSFGQGTGERFF
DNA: -

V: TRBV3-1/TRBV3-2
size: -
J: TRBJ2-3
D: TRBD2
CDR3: CASSQEGLAGVQDTQYF
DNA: TGTGCCAGCAGCCAAGAAGGACTAGCGGGGGTCCAGGATACGCAGTATTTT

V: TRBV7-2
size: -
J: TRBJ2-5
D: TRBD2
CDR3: CASQVSPSGGQETQYF
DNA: TGTGCCAGCCAGGTTTCTCCTAGCGGGGGGCAAGAGACCCAGTACTTC

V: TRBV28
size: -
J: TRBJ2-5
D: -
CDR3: CASSTSILKGGRYQETQYF
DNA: TGTGCCAGCAGTACCTCGATTTTAAAAGGGGGACGGTACCAAGAGACCCAGTACTTC

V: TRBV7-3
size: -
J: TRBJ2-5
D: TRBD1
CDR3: CASSLRGQGAGETQYF
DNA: TGTGCCAGCAGCTTAAGGGGACAGGGGGCGGGTGAGACCCAGTACTTC

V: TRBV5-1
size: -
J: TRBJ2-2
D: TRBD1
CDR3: CASSLAGQGYDTGELFF
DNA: TGCGCCAGCAGCTTGGCGGGACAGGGTTATGACACCGGGGAGCTGTTTTTT

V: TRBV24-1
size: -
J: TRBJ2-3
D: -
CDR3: CATSDTGPRGDTQYF
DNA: TGTGCCACCAGTGACACAGGACCGCGAGGAGATACGCAGTATTTT

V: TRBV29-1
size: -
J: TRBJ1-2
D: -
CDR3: CSVSDRPTGYTF
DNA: TGCAGCGTTTCCGACAGGCCCACGGGCTACACCTTC

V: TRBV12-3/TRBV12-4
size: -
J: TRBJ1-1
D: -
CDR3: CASSRQANTEAFF
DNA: TGTGCCAGCAGCAGACAGGCTAACACTGAAGCTTTCTTT

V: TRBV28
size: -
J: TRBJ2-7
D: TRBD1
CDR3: CASSAPGQGGYEQYF
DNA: TGTGCCAGCAGTGCTCCGGGACAGGGTGGCTACGAGCAGTACTTC

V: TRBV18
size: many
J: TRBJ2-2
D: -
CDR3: CASSPPKGGTGELFF
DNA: TGTGCCAGCTCACCACCGAAGGGCGGGACCGGGGAGCTGTTTTTT

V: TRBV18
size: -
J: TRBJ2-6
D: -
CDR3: CASSGSQGSGANVLTF
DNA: TGTGCCAGCTCAGGATCGCAGGGGTCTGGGGCCAACGTCCTGACTTTC

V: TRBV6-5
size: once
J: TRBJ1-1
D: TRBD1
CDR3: CASSGQGQAEAFF
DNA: TGTGCCAGCAGCGGACAGGGGCAGGCTGAAGCTTTCTTT

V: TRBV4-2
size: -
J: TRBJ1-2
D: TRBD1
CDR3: CASSQVQGQDYGYTF
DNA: TGTGCCAGCAGCCAAGTTCAGGGACAGGACTATGGCTACACCTTC

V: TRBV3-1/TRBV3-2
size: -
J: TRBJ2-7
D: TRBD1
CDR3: CASSLGPGQEYYEQYF
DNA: TGTGCCAGCAGCCTTGGGCCGGGACAGGAGTACTACGAGCAGTACTTC

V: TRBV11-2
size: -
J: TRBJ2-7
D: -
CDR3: CASSLVGTSDYEQYF
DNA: TGTGCCAGCAGCTTAGTTGGGACATCGGACTACGAGCAGTACTTC

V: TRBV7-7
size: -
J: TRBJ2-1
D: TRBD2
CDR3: CASSRPVLDPSGNNEQFF
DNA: TGTGCTAGCAGCCGACCCGTCCTCGATCCTAGCGGAAACAATGAGCAGTTCTTC

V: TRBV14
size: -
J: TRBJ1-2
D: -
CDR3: CASSPGIWDGYTF
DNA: TGTGCCAGCAGCCCGGGAATCTGGGATGGCTACACCTTC

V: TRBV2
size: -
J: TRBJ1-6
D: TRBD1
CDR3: CASLQGAGSPLHF
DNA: TGTGCCAGTTTACAGGGGGCCGGGTCACCCCTCCACTTT

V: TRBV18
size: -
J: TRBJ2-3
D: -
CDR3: CASSPPSADTQYF
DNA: TGTGCCAGCTCACCACCTAGCGCAGATACGCAGTATTTT

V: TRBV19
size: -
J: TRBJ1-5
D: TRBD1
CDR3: CATAGQGINQPQHF
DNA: TGTGCCACCGCGGGACAGGGAATAAATCAGCCCCAGCATTTT

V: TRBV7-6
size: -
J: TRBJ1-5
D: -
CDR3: CASSLAPPHSSNQPQHF
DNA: TGTGCCAGCAGCTTAGCGCCACCACACAGTAGCAATCAGCCCCAGCATTTT

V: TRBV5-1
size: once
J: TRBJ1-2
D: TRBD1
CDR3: CASSGDRGELYGYTF
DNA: TGCGCCAGCAGCGGTGACAGGGGGGAACTCTATGGCTACACCTTC

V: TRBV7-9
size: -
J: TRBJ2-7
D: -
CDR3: CASSPQGFGEQYF
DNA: TGTGCCAGCAGTCCACAGGGTTTTGGGGAGCAGTACTTC

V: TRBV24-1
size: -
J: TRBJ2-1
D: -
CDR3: CATSGGAYNEQFF
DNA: TGTGCCACCAGTGGCGGGGCCTACAATGAGCAGTTCTTC

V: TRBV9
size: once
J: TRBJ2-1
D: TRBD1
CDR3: CASSSGTGPYNEQFF
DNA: TGTGCCAGCAGCTCCGGGACAGGGCCCTACAATGAGCAGTTCTTC

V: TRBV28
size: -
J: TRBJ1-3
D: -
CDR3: CASSSFTGWAGNTIYF
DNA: TGTGCCAGCAGTTCCTTTACAGGGTGGGCTGGAAACACCATATATTTT

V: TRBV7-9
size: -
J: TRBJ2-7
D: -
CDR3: CASSLTGEQYF
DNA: TGTGCCAGCAGCTTAACAGGCGAGCAGTACTTC

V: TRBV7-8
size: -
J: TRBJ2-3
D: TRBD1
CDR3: CASSVGTGTSTDTQYF
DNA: TGTGCCAGCAGCGTCGGGACAGGGACGAGCACAGATACGCAGTATTTT

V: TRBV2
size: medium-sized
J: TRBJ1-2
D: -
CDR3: CALDLGSEKVYYGYTF
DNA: TGTGCCTTAGACCTTGGGAGTGAAAAGGTTTACTATGGCTACACCTTC

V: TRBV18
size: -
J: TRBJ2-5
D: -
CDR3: CASSPPASGRFGETQYF
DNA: TGTGCCAGCTCACCACCGGCGTCAGGGCGTTTCGGAGAGACCCAGTACTTC

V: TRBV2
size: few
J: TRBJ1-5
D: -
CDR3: CASSSDSLSNQPQHF
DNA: TGTGCCAGCAGTTCCGACAGTCTAAGCAATCAGCCCCAGCATTTT

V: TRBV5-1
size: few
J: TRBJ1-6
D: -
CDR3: CASSLAGLSYSPLHF
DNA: TGCGCCAGCAGCTTAGCGGGGTTAAGTTATTCACCCCTCCACTTT

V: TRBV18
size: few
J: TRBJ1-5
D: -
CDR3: CASSPAGLSNQPQHF
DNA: TGTGCCAGCTCACCAGCAGGGCTGAGCAATCAGCCCCAGCATTTT

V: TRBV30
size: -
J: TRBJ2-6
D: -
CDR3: CAWTGKWGSGANVLTF
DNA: TGTGCCTGGACAGGGAAGTGGGGCTCTGGGGCCAACGTCCTGACTTTC

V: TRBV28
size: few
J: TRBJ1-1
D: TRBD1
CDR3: CASRQQGAGTEAFF
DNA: TGTGCCAGCAGGCAACAGGGGGCGGGCACTGAAGCTTTCTTT

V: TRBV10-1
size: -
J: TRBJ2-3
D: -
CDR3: CASSENPPFCTDTQYF
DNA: TGCGCCAGCAGTGAAAATCCCCCATTTTGCACAGATACGCAGTATTTT

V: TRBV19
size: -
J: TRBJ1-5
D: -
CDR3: CASNFGLATNQPQHF
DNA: TGTGCCAGTAACTTCGGGTTGGCGACCAATCAGCCCCAGCATTTT